Listed here are 16 T cell receptor beta chains from one sample, sequenced in a study of blood T cell repertoires in COVID-19. Profiling relied on immunoSEQ multiplex PCR, and the TCRdb table lists in-frame clones only, not all of them. The sample lists over 400,000 clones; approximately 85% were seen once. The sample comprised peripheral blood. The receptors come from a human donor in a cohort sampled during active COVID-19.

The genes are TRBV28 and TRBJ1-6, with D possibly matching TRBD1 (5 bases). Trimming took off 3 bases at V and 1 base at J, with 22 bases between the two ends. This CDR3 has 20 residues. Germline CDR1 is MDHEN and CDR2 is SYDVKM. DNA of the CDR3: TGTGCCAGCAGTTTTTCCTTAGGCACAGGAGAGAATTCCTATAATTCACCCCTCCACTTT. Amino acids: CASSFSLGTGENSYNSPLHF. Full variable domain (missing parts from reference TRBV28 and TRBJ1-6): DVKVTQSSRYLVKRTGEKVFLECVQDMDHENMFWYRQDPGLGLRLIYFSYDVKMKEKGDIPEGYSVSREKKERFSLILESASTNQTSMYLCASSFSLGTGENSYNSPLHFGNGTRLTVT.

The chain couples TRBV18 to TRBJ2-4; D unclear. The CDR3 runs 13 residues. Germline-derived CDR1 and CDR2 are KGHSH and LQKENI. V was pared by 0 bases and J by 9 bases, with 9 bases between. The CDR3 here is CASSPPSESIQYF. The CDR3 coding sequence is TGTGCCAGCTCACCACCGTCCGAGAGCATTCAGTACTTC.

The V call is TRBV6-5, the J call TRBJ1-4, with D possibly being TRBD1 (6 bases). V lost 4 bases and J lost 8, with 20 bases in between. CDR3 length: 16 residues. Germline V gene lookup returns CDR1 MNHEY and CDR2 SVGAGI. The CDR3 spells CASSFWGAAGGEKLFF. CDR3 sequence (DNA): TGTGCCAGCAGTTTTTGGGGGGCAGCCGGGGGGGAAAAACTGTTTTTT.

The V gene is TRBV28, the J gene TRBJ1-1; D perhaps matches TRBD1 (6 bases). The CDR3 has 15 amino acids. CDR1 MDHEN and CDR2 SYDVKM come from the germline V gene. V shed 6 bases and J shed 1 base, with 15 bases lying between them. The chain's CDR3 is CASSPRTVPNTEAFF. The DNA for the CDR3 is TGTGCCAGCAGCCCTAGGACAGTACCGAACACTGAAGCTTTCTTT.

The chain employs TRBV30 and TRBJ2-1; 8 bases agree with TRBD2. CDR1 and CDR2 from the germline V gene are GTSNPN and SVGIG (reference sequence). The junction had 6 bases not matched to a gene; V was cut back by 5 bases and J by 6 bases. The CDR3 contains 13 residues. CDR3 loop: CAWSGTSRNEQFF. The CDR3 nucleotides read TGTGCCTGGTCCGGGACTAGTCGCAATGAGCAGTTCTTC. Full variable domain (remainder filled in from reference TRBV30 and TRBJ2-1): SQTIHQWPATLVQPVGSPLSLECTVEGTSNPNLYWYRQAAGRGLQLLFYSVGIGQISSEVPQNLSASRPQDRQFILSSKKLLLSDSGFYLCAWSGTSRNEQFFGPGTRLTVL.

This clone occurred a few times. The rearrangement uses TRBV28 and TRBJ1-2; TRBD1 matches at 8 bases. The CDR3 spans 16 residues. The ends lost 7 bases at V and 4 bases at J; junction bases unmatched: 14. The germline V gene has CDR1 MDHEN and CDR2 SYDVKM. DNA for the CDR3: TGTGCCAGCACCCACCAGGGAGGGCAGGGGGCCTATGGCTACACCTTC. This sequence encodes CASTHQGGQGAYGYTF.

This clone appeared a few times. V gene TRBV5-1 combines with J gene TRBJ1-1; no definite D call. Germline CDR1 is SGHRS and CDR2 is YFSETQ. The CDR3 has 14 amino acids. V gave up 5 bases and J gave up 1 base, with 12 bases separating them. DNA of the CDR3: TGCGCCAGCAGACTACGATCCGAGAACACTGAAGCTTTCTTT. This gives the protein CASRLRSENTEAFF. Full variable domain (outside the CDR3, taken from reference TRBV5-1 and TRBJ1-1): KAGVTQTPRYLIKTRGQQVTLSCSPISGHRSVSWYQQTPGQGLQFLFEYFSETQRNKGNFPGRFSGRQFSNSRSEMNVSTLELGDSALYLCASRLRSENTEAFFGQGTRLTVV.

The chain combines TRBV2 with TRBJ1-1; TRBD1 aligns across 7 bases. This CDR3 contains 14 residues. Germline CDR1 and CDR2: SNHLY and FYNNEI. V was pared by 9 bases and J by 0 bases, with 7 bases of the junction left unmatched. CDR3 bases: TGTGCCAGTAACCGACAGGGCATGAACACTGAAGCTTTCTTT. It specifies CASNRQGMNTEAFF. The full variable domain, with the rest looked up from reference TRBV2 and TRBJ1-1, is EPEVTQTPSHQVTQMGQEVILRCVPISNHLYFYWYRQILGQKVEFLVSFYNNEISEKSEIFDDQFSVERPDGSNFTLKIRSTKLEDSAMYFCASNRQGMNTEAFFGQGTRLTVV.

The gene calls are TRBV4-1 and TRBJ2-7; TRBD2 matches 11 bases. Germline values: CDR1 MGHRA, CDR2 YSYEKL. The CDR3 sequence is 18 residues long. The J segment lost 2 bases and the V segment lost 5 bases, leaving 14 bases of the junction unmatched. This CDR3 reads CASSARTSGSTTTYEQYF. The CDR3 DNA sequence: TGCGCCAGCAGCGCCCGGACTAGCGGGTCAACAACAACCTACGAGCAGTACTTC.

This chain joins TRBV9 and TRBJ2-3; the D gene is possibly TRBD2 (5 bases). CDR3 length: 15 residues. Germline CDR1 is SGDLS and CDR2 is YYNGEE. Trimming shortened V by 1 base and J by 0 bases, and 9 bases separated the two germline ends. The CDR3 nucleotides are TGTGCCAGCAGCGTAAGCGGTACTAGCACAGATACGCAGTATTTT. Translation gives CASSVSGTSTDTQYF. Full variable domain (missing parts from reference TRBV9 and TRBJ2-3): DSGVTQTPKHLITATGQRVTLRCSPRSGDLSVYWYQQSLDQGLQFLIQYYNGEERAKGNILERFSAQQFPDLHSELNLSSLELGDSALYFCASSVSGTSTDTQYFGPGTRLTVL.

The sample holds one count of this clone. J is TRBJ2-1 and V is TRBV15; weak D call: TRBD2 (6 bases). The CDR3 is 15 amino acids. Germline CDR1 reads LNHNV; CDR2 reads YYDKDF (reference sequence). V was clipped by 4 bases and J by 0 bases, with 10 bases between them. CDR3 bases: TGTGCCACCAGCACAGCGGGCGGCTCCTACAATGAGCAGTTCTTC. Translated: CATSTAGGSYNEQFF.

As regards this clone: The same CDR3 is also encoded by other DNA sequences in this sample. The V call is TRBV28, the J call TRBJ2-5; 8 bases agree with TRBD1. The V gene end was trimmed by 6 bases and the J gene end by 5 bases; junction bases not matched to a gene: 5. The CDR3 consists of 13 residues. The germline V gene encodes CDR1 MDHEN and CDR2 SYDVKM. CDR3 sequence: CASRSTGEETQYF. The CDR3 bases are TGTGCCAGCAGGTCGACAGGGGAGGAGACCCAGTACTTC.

This clone was observed a handful of times. The rearrangement uses TRBV10-3 and TRBJ2-1, with TRBD2 identical over 7 bases. The CDR3 spans 16 residues. The V gene's germline CDR1 is ENHRY and CDR2 SYGVKD. After removal of 3 bases from V and 4 bases from J, the junction contained 9 bases not matched to a gene. The CDR3 bases are TGTGCCATCAGTGAACTGGGGCTAGCGGATTACAATGAGCAGTTCTTC. Its protein is CAISELGLADYNEQFF.

The chain has TRBV2 and TRBJ1-2; D is uncertain. Between the trimmed V and J ends, which lost 8 bases and 5 bases, there was a span of 15 bases. Germline V gene data show CDR1 as SNHLY and CDR2 as FYNNEI. CDR3 length equals 13 residues. The CDR3 spells CASAPGNGYGYTF. As DNA, the CDR3 is TGTGCCAGCGCCCCCGGGAACGGGTATGGCTACACCTTC.

This clone was seen a single time. The rearrangement joins TRBV11-3 to TRBJ2-5; 7 bases match TRBD1. Germline V gene sequence: CDR1 SGHNT, CDR2 YENEEA. The CDR3 totals 16 residues. The V gene end was trimmed by 5 bases and the J gene end by 0 bases; junction bases not matched to a gene: 9. CDR3 nucleotide sequence: TGTGCCAGCAGCCCTGGGACAGCCCTGTACCAAGAGACCCAGTACTTC. Translating gives CASSPGTALYQETQYF.

The V call is TRBV6-5, the J call TRBJ2-7; D gene ambiguous. The CDR3 is made up of 15 amino acids. Germline-derived CDR1 and CDR2 are MNHEY and SVGAGI. The germline V and J ends were trimmed by 1 base and 2 bases, with 12 bases remaining between them. The CDR3 sequence is CASSYLSGRTYEQYF. DNA of the CDR3: TGTGCCAGCAGTTACTTGTCAGGTCGGACCTACGAGCAGTACTTC.